This section outlines one TCR beta chain sequence together with its context. These data belong to a study of T cells after yellow fever vaccination. About the research overall: For low cell numbers, libraries were made with SMART-Seq v4 Ultra Low Input.

Making TCR cDNA involved 5'RACE template switching, which added UMIs and a universal primer site. TCRdb recomputed calls from the 5' RACE reads with MiXCR, one row per CDR3 protein. Found here are 350,000 or so distinct CDR3 sequences, about 8.3% of them singletons; the top ten hold 15% to 20%. The V gene lost 3 bases and the J gene lost 10 bases, with 14 bases spanning the gap. Germline CDR1 reads SGHTS; CDR2 reads YDEGEE. This CDR3 region has 14 residues. The sequence was obtained from a man between 18 and 29 years old who received the YFV17D yellow fever vaccine. The genes are TRBV5-8 and TRBJ1-6; no firm D call. This specimen was PBMCs, taken around 45 days after the first yellow fever vaccination. In DNA, the CDR3 is TGTGCCAGCAGCTGGGAAGCGGGAGGATCACCCCTCCACTTT. Its protein is CASSWEAGGSPLHF.